The 6 T cell receptor beta chains reported below all come from one sample, sequenced in a study of spatial heterogeneity in lung cancer. TCRdb re-called the 5' RACE reads through MiXCR, storing one row per CDR3 protein. The sample has roughly 25,000 distinct CDR3 sequences, approximately 5% seen once. Time point reported: sample taken at primary tumor resection. Unsorted tumor, nontumor lung tissue or cryopreserved PBMC supplied the whole RNA. This material consisted of PBMCs, taken at surgery. These TCRs come from a male donor with early-stage non-small cell lung cancer.

The gene calls are TRBV18 and TRBJ2-4, with D possibly matching TRBD1 (6 bases). V was cut by 1 base and J by 1 base, with 8 bases left in between. This CDR3 spans 15 amino acids. CDR1 is KGHSH and CDR2 is LQKENI in the germline V gene. The CDR3 DNA is TGTGCCAGCTCACCACAGGGGGAGGCCAAAAACATTCAGTACTTC. Its protein is CASSPQGEAKNIQYF.

This clonotype was recorded at least ten times. The chain employs TRBV18 and TRBJ1-1; tentatively, D is TRBD1 (5 bases). Germline CDR1 KGHSH, CDR2 LQKENI. Trimming left V 6 bases short and J 3 bases short, with 11 bases between. There are 13 residues in the CDR3. This chain's CDR3 is CASSAGVDTEAFF. The CDR3 DNA follows: TGTGCCAGCTCGGCGGGGGTAGACACTGAAGCTTTCTTT. Full variable domain (remainder filled in from reference TRBV18 and TRBJ1-1): NAGVMQNPRHLVRRRGQEARLRCSPMKGHSHVYWYRQLPEEGLKFMVYLQKENIIDESGMPKERFSAEFPKEGPSILRIQQVVRGDSAAYFCASSAGVDTEAFFGQGTRLTVV.

The sample holds many counts of this clonotype. This chain uses TRBV19 with TRBJ2-1; unclear D gene. This CDR3 spans 14 amino acids. The V gene's germline CDR1 is LNHDA and CDR2 SQIVND (reference sequence). The V end was cut by 7 bases, the J end by 4 bases, with 14 bases between. CDR3 sequence: CASNLAVGYNEQFF. The CDR3 nucleotides read TGTGCCAGTAACCTGGCTGTTGGGTACAATGAGCAGTTCTTC.

This clonotype was observed at least ten times. This rearrangement joins TRBV28 to TRBJ2-3; TRBD2 might be the D (6 bases). Germline CDR1 MDHEN, CDR2 SYDVKM. The CDR3 runs to 13 residues. V was shortened by 5 bases and J by 4 bases, with 10 bases between the two germline ends. CDR3 protein: CASSRDSPDTQYF. The CDR3 region has the DNA TGTGCCAGCAGTAGGGACTCTCCAGATACGCAGTATTTT. Variable domain in full (rest from reference TRBV28 and TRBJ2-3): DVKVTQSSRYLVKRTGEKVFLECVQDMDHENMFWYRQDPGLGLRLIYFSYDVKMKEKGDIPEGYSVSREKKERFSLILESASTNQTSMYLCASSRDSPDTQYFGPGTRLTVL.

At least ten counts were recorded for this clonotype. The rearrangement joins TRBV5-1 to TRBJ1-4; 7 nucleotides match TRBD1. CDR1 and CDR2 (germline): SGHRS, YFSETQ. The CDR3 extends over 14 amino acids. Trimming removed 3 bases from V and 7 bases from J; junction bases left unmatched: 6. The CDR3 region has the DNA TGCGCCAGCAGCTATACAGGGGAAGGTGAAAAACTGTTTTTT. Protein product: CASSYTGEGEKLFF.

This clonotype was counted at least ten times. This chain connects TRBV28 to TRBJ2-3; 10 positions match TRBD2. The CDR3 is 16 residues long. After removal of 2 bases from V and 4 bases from J, the junction contained 6 bases not matched to a gene. The germline V gene encodes CDR1 MDHEN and CDR2 SYDVKM. This CDR3 reads CASSLGLAGVADTQYF. CDR3 DNA sequence: TGTGCCAGCAGTTTAGGGCTAGCGGGAGTCGCAGATACGCAGTATTTT.